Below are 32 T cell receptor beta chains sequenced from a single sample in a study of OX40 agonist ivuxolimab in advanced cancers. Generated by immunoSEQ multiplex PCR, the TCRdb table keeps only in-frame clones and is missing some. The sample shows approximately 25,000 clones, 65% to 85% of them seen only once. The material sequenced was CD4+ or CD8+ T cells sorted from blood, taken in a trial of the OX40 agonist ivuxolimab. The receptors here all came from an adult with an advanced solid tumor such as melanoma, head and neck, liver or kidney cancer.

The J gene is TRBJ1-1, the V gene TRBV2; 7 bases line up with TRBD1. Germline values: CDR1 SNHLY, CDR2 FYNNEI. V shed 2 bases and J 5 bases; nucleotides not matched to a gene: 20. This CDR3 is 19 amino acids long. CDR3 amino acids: CASSELQGTRRDGRTEAFF. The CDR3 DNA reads TGTGCCAGCAGTGAACTACAGGGGACAAGGCGGGACGGAAGGACTGAAGCTTTCTTT.

The CDR3 nucleotides are TGTGCCAGTAGTATTCGGCAGGGGCTTGGAGAGCAGTACTTC. Protein sequence: CASSIRQGLGEQYF. The chain recombines TRBV19 with TRBJ2-7, with D tentatively TRBD1 (6 bases). V lost 3 bases, J lost 7 bases, and 16 bases lay in between. The CDR3 is made up of 14 amino acids. Germline loops: CDR1 LNHDA, CDR2 SQIVND (reference sequence).

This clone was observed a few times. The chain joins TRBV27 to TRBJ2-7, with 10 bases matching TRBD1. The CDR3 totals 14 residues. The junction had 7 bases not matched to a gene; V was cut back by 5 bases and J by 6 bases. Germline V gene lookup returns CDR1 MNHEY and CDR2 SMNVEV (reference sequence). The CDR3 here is CASSLRDRGGEQYF. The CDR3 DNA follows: TGTGCCAGCAGTCTCCGGGACAGGGGAGGCGAGCAGTACTTC.

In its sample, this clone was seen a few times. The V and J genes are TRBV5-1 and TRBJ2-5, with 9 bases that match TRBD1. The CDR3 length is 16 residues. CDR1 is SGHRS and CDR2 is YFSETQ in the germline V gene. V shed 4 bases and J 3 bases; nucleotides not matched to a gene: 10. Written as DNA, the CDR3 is TGCGCCAGCAGCCTTACAGGGGGCCATAGGGAAGAGACCCAGTACTTC. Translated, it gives CASSLTGGHREETQYF.

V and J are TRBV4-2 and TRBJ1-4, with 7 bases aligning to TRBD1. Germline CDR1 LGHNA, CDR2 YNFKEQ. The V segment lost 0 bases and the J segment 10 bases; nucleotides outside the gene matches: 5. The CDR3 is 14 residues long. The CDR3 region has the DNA TGTGCCAGCAGCCAAGAGGGGAACAGGGGAAAACTGTTTTTT. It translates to CASSQEGNRGKLFF.

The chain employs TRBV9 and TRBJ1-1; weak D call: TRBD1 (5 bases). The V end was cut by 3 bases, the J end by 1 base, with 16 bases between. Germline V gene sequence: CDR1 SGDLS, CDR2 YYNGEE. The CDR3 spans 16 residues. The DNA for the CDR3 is TGTGCCAGCAGCGCCGGACCGCTGGGGCCGAACACTGAAGCTTTCTTT. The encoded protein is CASSAGPLGPNTEAFF.

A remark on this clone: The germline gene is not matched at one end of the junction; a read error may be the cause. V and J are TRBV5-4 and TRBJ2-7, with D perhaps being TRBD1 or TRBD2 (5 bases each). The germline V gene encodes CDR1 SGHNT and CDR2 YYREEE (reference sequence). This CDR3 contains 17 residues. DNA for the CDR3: TGCGCCAGCAGCCAAGGGGATTCGTGGGGGACCTCCTACGAGCAGTACTTC. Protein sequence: CASSQGDSWGTSYEQYF.

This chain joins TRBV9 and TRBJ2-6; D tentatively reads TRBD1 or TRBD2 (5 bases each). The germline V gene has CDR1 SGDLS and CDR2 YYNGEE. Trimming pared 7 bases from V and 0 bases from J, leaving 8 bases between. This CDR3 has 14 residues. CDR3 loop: CASWDDSGANVLTF. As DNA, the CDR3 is TGTGCCAGCTGGGACGACTCTGGGGCCAACGTCCTGACTTTC.

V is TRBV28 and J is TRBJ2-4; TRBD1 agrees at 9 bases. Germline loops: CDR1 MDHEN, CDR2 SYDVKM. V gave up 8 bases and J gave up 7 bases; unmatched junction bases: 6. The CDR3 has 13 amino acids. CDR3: CASLRTGANIQYF. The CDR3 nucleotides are TGTGCCAGCTTAAGGACAGGGGCGAACATTCAGTACTTC.

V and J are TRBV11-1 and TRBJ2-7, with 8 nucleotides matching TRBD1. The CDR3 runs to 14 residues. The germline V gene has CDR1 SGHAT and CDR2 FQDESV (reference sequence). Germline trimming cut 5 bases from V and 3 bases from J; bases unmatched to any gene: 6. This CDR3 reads CASSLGRGLYEQYF. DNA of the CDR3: TGTGCCAGCAGCCTCGGCAGGGGGCTCTACGAGCAGTACTTC.

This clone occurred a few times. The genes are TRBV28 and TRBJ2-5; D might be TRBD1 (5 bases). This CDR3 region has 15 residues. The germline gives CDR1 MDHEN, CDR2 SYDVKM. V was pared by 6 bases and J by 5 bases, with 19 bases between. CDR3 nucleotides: TGTGCCAGCAGACACGGGTATGGGGCCCGGGAGACCCAGTACTTC. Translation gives CASRHGYGARETQYF. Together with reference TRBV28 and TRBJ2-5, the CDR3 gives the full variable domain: DVKVTQSSRYLVKRTGEKVFLECVQDMDHENMFWYRQDPGLGLRLIYFSYDVKMKEKGDIPEGYSVSREKKERFSLILESASTNQTSMYLCASRHGYGARETQYFGPGTRLLVL.

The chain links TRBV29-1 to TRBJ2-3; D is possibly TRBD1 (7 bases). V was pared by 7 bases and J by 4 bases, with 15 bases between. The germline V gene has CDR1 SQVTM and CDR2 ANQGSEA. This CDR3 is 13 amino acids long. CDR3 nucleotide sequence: TGCAGCGGAAAGGAGGGGGCTTCAGATACGCAGTATTTT. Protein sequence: CSGKEGASDTQYF.

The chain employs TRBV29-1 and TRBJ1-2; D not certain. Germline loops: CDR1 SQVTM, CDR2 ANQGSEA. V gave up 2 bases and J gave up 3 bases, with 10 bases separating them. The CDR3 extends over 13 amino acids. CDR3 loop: CSVESGVDYGYTF. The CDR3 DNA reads TGCAGCGTTGAATCCGGGGTAGACTATGGCTACACCTTC.

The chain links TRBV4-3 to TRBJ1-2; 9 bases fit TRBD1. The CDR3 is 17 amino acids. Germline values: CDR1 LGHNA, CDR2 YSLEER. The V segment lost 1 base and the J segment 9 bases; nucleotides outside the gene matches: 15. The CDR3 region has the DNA TGCGCCAGCAGCCAAGGATGGGGGAGACAGGGGGAGGAGAGCTACACCTTC. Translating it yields CASSQGWGRQGEESYTF.

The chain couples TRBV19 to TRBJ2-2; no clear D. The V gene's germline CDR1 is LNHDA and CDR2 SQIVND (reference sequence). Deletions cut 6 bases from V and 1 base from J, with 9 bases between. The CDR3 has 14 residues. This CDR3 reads CASRPQRNTGELFF. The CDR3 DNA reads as TGTGCCAGTAGACCTCAGCGGAACACCGGGGAGCTGTTTTTT. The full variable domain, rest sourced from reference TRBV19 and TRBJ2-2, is DGGITQSPKYLFRKEGQNVTLSCEQNLNHDAMYWYRQDPGQGLRLIYYSQIVNDFQKGDIAEGYSVSREKKESFPLTVTSAQKNPTAFYLCASRPQRNTGELFFGEGSRLTVL.

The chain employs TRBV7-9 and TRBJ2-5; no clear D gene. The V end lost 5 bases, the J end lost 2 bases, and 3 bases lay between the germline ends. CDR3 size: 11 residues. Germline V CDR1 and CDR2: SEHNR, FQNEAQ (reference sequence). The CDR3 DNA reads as TGTGCCAGCAGCCTTCAAGAGACCCAGTACTTC. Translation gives CASSLQETQYF. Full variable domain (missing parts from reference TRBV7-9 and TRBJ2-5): DTGVSQNPRHKITKRGQNVTFRCDPISEHNRLYWYRQTLGQGPEFLTYFQNEAQLEKSRLLSDRFSAERPKGSFSTLEIQRTEQGDSAMYLCASSLQETQYFGPGTRLLVL.

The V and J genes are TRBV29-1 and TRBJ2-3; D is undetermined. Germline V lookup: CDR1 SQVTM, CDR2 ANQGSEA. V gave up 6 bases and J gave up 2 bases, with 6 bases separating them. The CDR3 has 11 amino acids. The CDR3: CSVALTDTQYF. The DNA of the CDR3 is TGCAGCGTAGCCCTCACAGATACGCAGTATTTT.

The CDR3 nucleotides read TGTGCCAGCAGCGTAGGGACTAGCGGGAGTGTAGGGCAGTTCTTC. Its protein is CASSVGTSGSVGQFF. V usage is TRBV9 and J usage is TRBJ2-1; the match to TRBD2 covers 13 bases. Germline assignment: CDR1 SGDLS and CDR2 YYNGEE. This CDR3 has 15 residues. V was pared by 0 bases and J by 12 bases, with 6 bases of the junction left unmatched.

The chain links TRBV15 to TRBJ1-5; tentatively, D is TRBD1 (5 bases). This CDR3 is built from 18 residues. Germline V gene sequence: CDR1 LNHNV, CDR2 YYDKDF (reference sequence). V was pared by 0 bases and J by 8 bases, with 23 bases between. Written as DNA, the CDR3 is TGTGCCACCAGCAGAGAGTCTTTGACATGGGGGGTACATGAGCCCCAGCATTTT. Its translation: CATSRESLTWGVHEPQHF.

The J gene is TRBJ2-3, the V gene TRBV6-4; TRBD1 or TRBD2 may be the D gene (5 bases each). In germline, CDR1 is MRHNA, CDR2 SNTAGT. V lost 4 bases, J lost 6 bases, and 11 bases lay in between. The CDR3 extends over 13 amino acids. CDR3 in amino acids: CASSGGAGDTQYF. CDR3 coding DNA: TGTGCCAGCAGTGGAGGGGCCGGGGATACGCAGTATTTT.

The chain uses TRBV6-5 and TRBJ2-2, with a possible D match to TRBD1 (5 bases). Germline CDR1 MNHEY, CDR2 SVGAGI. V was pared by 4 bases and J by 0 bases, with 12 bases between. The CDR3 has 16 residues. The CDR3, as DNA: TGTGCCAGCAGTTCCGTCGACAGCGCGAACACCGGGGAGCTGTTTTTT. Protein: CASSSVDSANTGELFF.

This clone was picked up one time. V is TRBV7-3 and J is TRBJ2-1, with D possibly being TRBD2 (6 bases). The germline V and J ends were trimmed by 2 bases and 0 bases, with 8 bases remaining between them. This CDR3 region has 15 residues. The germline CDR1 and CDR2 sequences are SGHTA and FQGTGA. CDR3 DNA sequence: TGTGCCAGCAGCTTAGGGGGGTTCTCCTACAATGAGCAGTTCTTC. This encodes CASSLGGFSYNEQFF.

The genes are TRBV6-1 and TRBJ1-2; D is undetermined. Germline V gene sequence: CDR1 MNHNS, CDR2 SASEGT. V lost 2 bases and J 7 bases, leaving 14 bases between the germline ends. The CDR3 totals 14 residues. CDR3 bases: TGTGCCAGCAGTGAAAAGCTGGGTCCTGGTGGCTACACCTTC. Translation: CASSEKLGPGGYTF.

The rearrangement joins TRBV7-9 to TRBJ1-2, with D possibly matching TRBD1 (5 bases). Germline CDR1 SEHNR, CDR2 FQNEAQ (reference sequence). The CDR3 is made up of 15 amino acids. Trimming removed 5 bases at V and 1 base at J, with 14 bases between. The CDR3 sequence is CASSRGATRNYGYTF. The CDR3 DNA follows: TGTGCCAGCAGCCGAGGGGCCACCCGTAACTATGGCTACACCTTC.

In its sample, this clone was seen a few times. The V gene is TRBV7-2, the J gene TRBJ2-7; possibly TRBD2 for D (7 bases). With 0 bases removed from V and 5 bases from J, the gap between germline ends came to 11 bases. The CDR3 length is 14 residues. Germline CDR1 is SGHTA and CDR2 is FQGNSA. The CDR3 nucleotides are TGTGCCAGCAGCTTAGCTGCGGGGGCAAACGAGCAGTACTTC. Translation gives CASSLAAGANEQYF. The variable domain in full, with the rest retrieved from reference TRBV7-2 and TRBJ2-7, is GAGVSQSPSNKVTEKGKDVELRCDPISGHTALYWYRQSLGQGLEFLIYFQGNSAPDKSGLPSDRFSAERTGGSVSTLTIQRTQQEDSAVYLCASSLAAGANEQYFGPGTRLTVT.

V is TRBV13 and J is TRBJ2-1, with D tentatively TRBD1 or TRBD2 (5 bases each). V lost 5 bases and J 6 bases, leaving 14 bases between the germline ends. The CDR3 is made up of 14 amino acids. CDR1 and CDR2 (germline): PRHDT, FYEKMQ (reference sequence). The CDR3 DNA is TGTGCCAGCAGCCATCCAGGGACCCCCAATGAGCAGTTCTTC. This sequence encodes CASSHPGTPNEQFF.

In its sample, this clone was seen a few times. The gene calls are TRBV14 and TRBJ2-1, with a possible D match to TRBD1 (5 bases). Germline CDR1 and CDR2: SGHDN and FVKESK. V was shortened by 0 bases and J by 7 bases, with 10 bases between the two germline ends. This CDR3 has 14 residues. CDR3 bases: TGTGCCAGCAGCCAAGACAGGGTGATTAATGAGCAGTTCTTC. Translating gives CASSQDRVINEQFF.

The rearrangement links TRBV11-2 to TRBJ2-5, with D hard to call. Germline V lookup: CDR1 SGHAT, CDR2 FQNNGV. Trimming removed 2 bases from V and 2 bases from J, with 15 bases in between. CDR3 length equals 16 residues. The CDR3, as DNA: TGTGCCAGCAGCTTAAGGGTGGGGTTCAGGCAAGAGACCCAGTACTTC. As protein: CASSLRVGFRQETQYF.

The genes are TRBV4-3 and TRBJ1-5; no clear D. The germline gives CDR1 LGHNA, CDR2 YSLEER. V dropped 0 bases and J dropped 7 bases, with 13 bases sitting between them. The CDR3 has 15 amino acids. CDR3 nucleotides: TGCGCCAGCAGCCAAGACACTCGATCGAGGCAGCCCCAGCATTTT. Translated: CASSQDTRSRQPQHF.

The CDR3 sequence: CASNTDSMTRETQYF. The CDR3, as DNA: TGTGCCAGCAATACGGACAGTATGACGCGGGAGACCCAGTACTTC. The J gene is TRBJ2-5, the V gene TRBV7-2; D perhaps matches TRBD1 (6 bases). This CDR3 spans 15 amino acids. The germline CDR1 and CDR2 sequences are SGHTA and FQGNSA. V lost 7 bases and J lost 5, with 20 bases in between.

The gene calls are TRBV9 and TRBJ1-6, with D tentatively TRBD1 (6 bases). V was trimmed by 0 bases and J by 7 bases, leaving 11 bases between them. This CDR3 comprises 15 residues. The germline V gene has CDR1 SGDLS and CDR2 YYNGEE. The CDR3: CASSVGTVRNSPLHF. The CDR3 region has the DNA TGTGCCAGCAGCGTAGGGACAGTCCGCAATTCACCCCTCCACTTT.

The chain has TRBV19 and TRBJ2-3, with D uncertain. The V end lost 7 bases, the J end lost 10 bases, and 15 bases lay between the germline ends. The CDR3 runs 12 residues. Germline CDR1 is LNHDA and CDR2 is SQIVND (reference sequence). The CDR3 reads CASMSAARAQYF. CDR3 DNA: TGTGCCAGTATGTCAGCCGCTCGGGCGCAGTATTTT.